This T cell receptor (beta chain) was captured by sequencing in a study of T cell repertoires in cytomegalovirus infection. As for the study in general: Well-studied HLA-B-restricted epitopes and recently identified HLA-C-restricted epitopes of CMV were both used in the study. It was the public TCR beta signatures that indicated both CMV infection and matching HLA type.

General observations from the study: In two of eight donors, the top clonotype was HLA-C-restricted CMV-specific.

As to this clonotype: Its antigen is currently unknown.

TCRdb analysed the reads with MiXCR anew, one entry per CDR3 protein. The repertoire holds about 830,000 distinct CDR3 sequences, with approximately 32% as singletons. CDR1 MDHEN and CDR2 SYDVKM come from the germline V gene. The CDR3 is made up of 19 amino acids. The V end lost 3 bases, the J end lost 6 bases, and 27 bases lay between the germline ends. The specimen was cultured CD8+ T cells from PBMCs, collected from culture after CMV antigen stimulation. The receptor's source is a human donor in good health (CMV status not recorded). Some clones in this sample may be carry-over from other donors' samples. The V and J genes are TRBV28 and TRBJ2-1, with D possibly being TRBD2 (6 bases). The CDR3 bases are TGTGCCAGCAGTTTGGGCCCTGCCCCCCTAGCCGCCGGGGGCAATGAGCAGTTCTTC. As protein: CASSLGPAPLAAGGNEQFF.